The 24 T cell receptor beta chains below all came from one sample that was sequenced in a study of Ad26.COV2.S vaccination and SARS-CoV-2 variants. Sequencing was performed with immunoSEQ multiplex PCR; in TCRdb, only in-frame clones are kept and a portion is missing. The sample has some 340,000 clones, around four fifths seen once. Noted treatment: some 20 received Ad26.COV2.S at low or high dose, single or two shots; five or six received placebo; per-sample allocation not given. Day 63 following the first vaccine or placebo injection was when the samples were taken. The sample in question was peripheral blood, obtained in a trial of Ad26.COV2.S vaccine versus placebo. The receptor source for this set is a person between 18 and 65 years old who received the Ad26.COV2.S COVID-19 vaccine or a placebo.

This clone has a handful of counts. The chain is built from TRBV6-5 and TRBJ1-5; D remains unclear. There are 13 residues in the CDR3. The germline gives CDR1 MNHEY, CDR2 SVGAGI. The germline V and J ends were trimmed by 7 bases and 6 bases, with 13 bases remaining between them. Here the CDR3 reads CASIGSESQPQHF. CDR3 in DNA: TGTGCCAGCATAGGGTCGGAGTCTCAGCCCCAGCATTTT.

This clone appeared once. The chain has TRBV29-1 and TRBJ2-7; 10 nucleotides line up with TRBD1. The trim removed 6 bases at V and 4 bases at J, leaving 9 bases unmatched. CDR1 SQVTM and CDR2 ANQGSEA come from the germline V gene. CDR3 length: 14 amino acids. The CDR3 DNA reads TGCAGCGTGGTGACAGGGGGCGCAGCTTACGAGCAGTACTTC. Translated, it gives CSVVTGGAAYEQYF.

This sequence joins TRBV5-6 and TRBJ2-3; the D gene is possibly TRBD2 (7 bases). Germline V CDR1 and CDR2: SGHDT, YYEEEE. V lost 1 base, J lost 1 base, and 10 bases lay in between. CDR3 length equals 15 residues. CDR3 in amino acids: CASSLRGGGTDTQYF. For the CDR3, the DNA is TGTGCCAGCAGCTTGCGAGGGGGGGGCACAGATACGCAGTATTTT. Based on the CDR3 plus reference TRBV5-6 and TRBJ2-3, the full variable domain is DAGVTQSPTHLIKTRGQQVTLRCSPKSGHDTVSWYQQALGQGPQFIFQYYEEEERQRGNFPDRFSGHQFPNYSSELNVNALLLGDSALYLCASSLRGGGTDTQYFGPGTRLTVL.

The gene calls are TRBV27 and TRBJ1-5; D is possibly TRBD1 (6 bases). The CDR3 sequence is 14 residues long. Germline V gene lookup returns CDR1 MNHEY and CDR2 SMNVEV (reference sequence). Trimming cost V 2 bases and J 5 bases, with 10 bases left between them. In DNA form, the CDR3 reads TGTGCCAGCAGTTTAAGGGAGGGGGATCAGCCCCAGCATTTT. Encoded protein: CASSLREGDQPQHF.

This clone turned up a few times. The V and J genes are TRBV7-3 and TRBJ1-3; D is perhaps TRBD1 (5 bases). Germline V gives CDR1 SGHTA, CDR2 FQGTGA. The V end was cut by 5 bases, the J end by 0 bases, with 17 bases between. The CDR3 consists of 17 residues. Here the CDR3 reads CASSHIRGSISGNTIYF. The DNA of the CDR3 is TGTGCCAGCAGCCACATCCGGGGCTCCATCTCTGGAAACACCATATATTTT.

Worth noting for this clone: The same CDR3 can be traced to other DNA sequences in this sample. The chain carries TRBV5-1 and TRBJ2-3, with D hard to call. The CDR3 sequence is 14 residues long. V gave up 0 bases and J gave up 0 bases, with 5 bases separating them. Per the germline V gene, CDR1 is SGHRS and CDR2 is YFSETQ. In DNA, the CDR3 is TGCGCCAGCAGCTTGGAACCCAGCACAGATACGCAGTATTTT. Translating gives CASSLEPSTDTQYF.

The chain joins TRBV7-8 to TRBJ2-7; D may match TRBD1 or TRBD2 (5 bases each). Trimming removed 4 bases from V and 4 bases from J, with 17 bases in between. The germline gives CDR1 SGHVS, CDR2 FQNEAQ. The CDR3 covers 15 residues. CDR3 nucleotide sequence: TGTGCCAGCAGCTCCCCTCTGGGGACCTCTTACGAGCAGTACTTC. Translated, it gives CASSSPLGTSYEQYF.

The J gene is TRBJ1-1, the V gene TRBV11-3; D perhaps matches TRBD1 (6 bases). The CDR3 extends over 18 amino acids. In germline, CDR1 is SGHNT, CDR2 YENEEA. Trimming left V 3 bases short and J 1 base short, with 21 bases between. DNA for the CDR3: TGTGCCAGCAGCTTGGGCCGCACAGGGCGAGGCGGGAACACTGAAGCTTTCTTT. It specifies CASSLGRTGRGGNTEAFF.

The CDR3 spells CASSHRTGVETTGELFF. CDR3 nucleotides: TGTGCCAGCTCACATCGTACAGGGGTTGAGACCACCGGGGAGCTGTTTTTT. This chain joins TRBV18 and TRBJ2-2; TRBD1 aligns across 7 bases. V lost 4 bases and J lost 4; bases outside the gene matches: 12. The germline V gene encodes CDR1 KGHSH and CDR2 LQKENI. This CDR3 spans 17 amino acids.

This chain connects TRBV3-1 (or the pseudogene TRBV3-2) to TRBJ2-1; D may be TRBD1 (6 bases). Trimming took off 1 base at V and 4 bases at J, with 14 bases between the two ends. The CDR3 consists of 16 residues. Germline V gene data show CDR1 as LGHDT and CDR2 as YNNKEL (reference sequence). CDR3 sequence reads: CASSQVGRGTYNEQFF. DNA for the CDR3: TGTGCCAGCAGCCAAGTGGGCAGGGGCACTTACAATGAGCAGTTCTTC.

V gene TRBV6-6 combines with J gene TRBJ1-2; 8 nucleotides align to TRBD1. The junction had 7 bases not matched to a gene; V was cut back by 5 bases and J by 8 bases. Germline CDR1 and CDR2: MNHNY and SVGAGI (reference sequence). This CDR3 spans 13 amino acids. Written as DNA, the CDR3 is TGTGCCAGCAGTACAGGGGGAGAGAAAGGCTACACCTTC. Its protein is CASSTGGEKGYTF.

Only one count was recorded for this clone. This rearrangement joins TRBV29-1 to TRBJ1-1; D is possibly TRBD1 (5 bases). Trimming took 3 bases from V and 4 from J, leaving 12 bases between them. Germline loops: CDR1 SQVTM, CDR2 ANQGSEA. The CDR3 is 13 amino acids. The CDR3 region is CSVDFRGGTEAFF. Here the CDR3 DNA reads TGCAGCGTTGATTTTAGGGGTGGCACTGAAGCTTTCTTT.

This sequence joins TRBV6-5 and TRBJ2-7; D possibly uses TRBD1 or TRBD2 (5 bases each). Germline V gene sequence: CDR1 MNHEY, CDR2 SVGAGI. Trimming took off 5 bases at V and 2 bases at J, with 10 bases between the two ends. The CDR3 loop spans 13 amino acids. CDR3: CASSRDHTYEQYF. As DNA, the CDR3 is TGTGCCAGCAGTAGGGACCACACCTACGAGCAGTACTTC.

This clone was counted only a few times. The chain links TRBV4-2 to TRBJ1-4; D possibly corresponds to TRBD1 (6 bases). The ends were cut back, 2 bases at V and 4 bases at J, with 11 bases in the middle. Germline loops: CDR1 LGHNA, CDR2 YNFKEQ. This CDR3 is built from 15 residues. The CDR3, as DNA: TGTGCCAGCAGCCAACCTGACAGGCTTAATGAAAAACTGTTTTTT. Amino acids: CASSQPDRLNEKLFF.

J is TRBJ2-7 and V is TRBV27; a weak D match, TRBD2 (5 bases). The germline CDR1 and CDR2 sequences are MNHEY and SMNVEV (reference sequence). The CDR3 is 12 amino acids. The V end was cut by 3 bases, the J end by 3 bases, with 6 bases between. The CDR3: CASSFRGYEQYF. In nucleotides, the CDR3 is TGTGCCAGCAGTTTCCGGGGCTACGAGCAGTACTTC.

This rearrangement joins TRBV5-1 to TRBJ2-2; TRBD1 aligns across 10 bases. CDR1 is SGHRS, CDR2 YFSETQ, per germline. The CDR3 covers 15 residues. With 1 base clipped from V and 9 bases from J, the junction kept 6 bases outside the gene matches. CDR3 nucleotide sequence: TGCGCCAGCAGCTTGCCGGGACAGGGGCACAGGGAGCTGTTTTTT. This codes for CASSLPGQGHRELFF.

This clone appeared a few times. This sequence joins TRBV28 and TRBJ1-1; possible D gene TRBD1, 6 bases. The CDR3 consists of 12 residues. V gave up 8 bases and J gave up 12 bases, with 19 bases separating them. Germline assignment: CDR1 MDHEN and CDR2 SYDVKM. CDR3 nucleotides: TGTGCCAGCCTAGCCGGGGGGCTCGTACCTTTCTTT. The encoded protein is CASLAGGLVPFF.

This chain links TRBV7-2 with TRBJ1-1; 7 positions agree with TRBD1. CDR1 and CDR2 from the germline V gene are SGHTA and FQGNSA. CDR3 length: 14 amino acids. V lost 7 bases to trimming and J lost 3 bases; unmatched junction nucleotides: 8. The DNA of the CDR3 is TGTGCCAGCAACCCAAGGGGGCGCGACACTGAAGCTTTCTTT. Protein product: CASNPRGRDTEAFF.

The chain is built from TRBV3-1 (or the pseudogene TRBV3-2) and TRBJ2-5; D is possibly TRBD1 (5 bases). V dropped 6 bases and J dropped 5 bases, with 13 bases sitting between them. Germline values: CDR1 LGHDT, CDR2 YNNKEL (reference sequence). The CDR3 runs 13 residues. CDR3 bases: TGTGCCAGCAGACGTAGGGGAACGGAGACCCAGTACTTC. This gives the protein CASRRRGTETQYF.

This chain links TRBV7-9 with TRBJ1-4; D uncertain. This CDR3 comprises 16 residues. Trimming left V 1 base short and J 0 bases short, with 9 bases between. CDR1 is SEHNR, CDR2 FQNEAQ, per germline (reference sequence). CDR3 DNA sequence: TGTGCCAGCAGCTTAGGCCCCGGCACAACTAATGAAAAACTGTTTTTT. It translates to CASSLGPGTTNEKLFF.

This chain links TRBV9 with TRBJ2-5, with D possibly TRBD2 on 6 matching bases. The CDR3 totals 15 residues. Trimming took off 0 bases at V and 1 base at J, with 10 bases between the two ends. Per the germline V gene, CDR1 is SGDLS and CDR2 is YYNGEE. CDR3 sequence (DNA): TGTGCCAGCAGCGTAGTATTGGGAGGCCAAGAGACCCAGTACTTC. Translating gives CASSVVLGGQETQYF.

The chain has TRBV7-3 and TRBJ1-5, with a possible D match to TRBD1 (6 bases). Trimming cost V 0 bases and J 5 bases, with 11 bases left between them. The CDR3 has 15 residues. CDR1 and CDR2 (germline): SGHTA, FQGTGA. The CDR3: CASSLTGGDYQPQHF. The CDR3, as DNA: TGTGCCAGCAGCTTAACAGGGGGGGATTATCAGCCCCAGCATTTT.

The chain recombines TRBV19 with TRBJ1-2; a weak D match, TRBD1 (5 bases). This CDR3 region has 12 residues. Germline-derived CDR1 and CDR2 are LNHDA and SQIVND (reference sequence). Trimming took 3 bases from V and 13 from J, leaving 15 bases between them. CDR3 DNA: TGTGCCAGTAGTATTTCGCAGGGTGGCAGCACCTTC. It translates to CASSISQGGSTF. The complete variable domain, with remaining parts taken from reference TRBV19 and TRBJ1-2, reads DGGITQSPKYLFRKEGQNVTLSCEQNLNHDAMYWYRQDPGQGLRLIYYSQIVNDFQKGDIAEGYSVSREKKESFPLTVTSAQKNPTAFYLCASSISQGGSTFGSGTRLTVV.

The gene calls are TRBV7-2 and TRBJ2-3; tentative D call: TRBD2 (6 bases). Trimming cost V 1 base and J 4 bases, with 12 bases left between them. The CDR3 is 15 residues long. Germline loops: CDR1 SGHTA, CDR2 FQGNSA. For the CDR3, the DNA is TGTGCCAGCAGCTTAGGCTCTAGCGCCGCAGATACGCAGTATTTT. The encoded protein is CASSLGSSAADTQYF.